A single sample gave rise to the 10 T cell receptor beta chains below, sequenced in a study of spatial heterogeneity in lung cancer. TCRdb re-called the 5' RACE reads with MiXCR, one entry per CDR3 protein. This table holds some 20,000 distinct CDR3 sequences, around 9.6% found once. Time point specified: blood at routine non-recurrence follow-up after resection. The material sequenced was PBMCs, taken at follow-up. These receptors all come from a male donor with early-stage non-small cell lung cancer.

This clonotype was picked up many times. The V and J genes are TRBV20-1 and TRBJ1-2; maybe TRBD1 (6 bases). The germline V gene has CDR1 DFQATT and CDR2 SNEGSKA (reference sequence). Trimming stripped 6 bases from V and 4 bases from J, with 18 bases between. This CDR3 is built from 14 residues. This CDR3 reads CSAPIQGRSYGYTF. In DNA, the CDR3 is TGCAGTGCACCCATACAGGGAAGAAGCTATGGCTACACCTTC.

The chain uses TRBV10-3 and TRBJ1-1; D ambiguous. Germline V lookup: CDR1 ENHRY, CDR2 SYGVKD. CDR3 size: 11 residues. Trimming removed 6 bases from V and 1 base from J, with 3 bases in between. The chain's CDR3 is CAIRENTEAFF. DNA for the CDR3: TGTGCCATCAGGGAGAACACTGAAGCTTTCTTT.

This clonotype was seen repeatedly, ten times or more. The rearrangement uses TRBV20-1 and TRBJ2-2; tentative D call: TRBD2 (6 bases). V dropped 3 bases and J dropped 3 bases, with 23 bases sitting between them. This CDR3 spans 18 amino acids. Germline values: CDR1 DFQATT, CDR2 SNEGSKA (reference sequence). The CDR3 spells CSASPPLLAREDTGELFF. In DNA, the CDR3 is TGCAGTGCTAGCCCTCCCCTACTAGCAAGGGAGGACACCGGGGAGCTGTTTTTT.

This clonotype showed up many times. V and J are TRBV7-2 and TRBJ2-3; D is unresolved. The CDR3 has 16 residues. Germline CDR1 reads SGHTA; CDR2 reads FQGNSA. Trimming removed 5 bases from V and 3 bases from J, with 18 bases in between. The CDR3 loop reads CASSRNSAGSTDTQYF. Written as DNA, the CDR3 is TGTGCCAGCAGCAGAAACTCAGCCGGGTCGACAGATACGCAGTATTTT.

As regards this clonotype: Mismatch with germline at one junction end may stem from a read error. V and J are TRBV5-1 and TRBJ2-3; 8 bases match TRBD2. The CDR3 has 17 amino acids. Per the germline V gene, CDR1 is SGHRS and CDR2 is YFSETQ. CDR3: CASSLVPAGGGTHTQYF. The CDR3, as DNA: TGCGCCAGCAGCTTGGTTCCCGCGGGAGGAGGCACACATACGCAGTATTTT. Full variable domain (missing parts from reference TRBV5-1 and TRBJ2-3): KAGVTQTPRYLIKTRGQQVTLSCSPISGHRSVSWYQQTPGQGLQFLFEYFSETQRNKGNFPGRFSGRQFSNSRSEMNVSTLELGDSALYLCASSLVPAGGGTHTQYFGPGTRLTVL.

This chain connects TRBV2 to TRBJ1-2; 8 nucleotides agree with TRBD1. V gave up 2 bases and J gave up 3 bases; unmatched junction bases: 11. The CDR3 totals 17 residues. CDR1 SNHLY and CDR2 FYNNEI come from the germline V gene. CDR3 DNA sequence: TGTGCCAGCAGTGAATTAGGGACAGGCGGAGGGGACTATGGCTACACCTTC. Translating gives CASSELGTGGGDYGYTF.

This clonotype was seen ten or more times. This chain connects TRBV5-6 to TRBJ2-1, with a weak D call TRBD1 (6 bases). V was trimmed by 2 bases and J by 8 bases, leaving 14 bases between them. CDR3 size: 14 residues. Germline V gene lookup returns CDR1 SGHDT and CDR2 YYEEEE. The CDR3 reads CASSFWLEGDEQFF. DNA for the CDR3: TGTGCCAGCAGCTTCTGGCTAGAGGGGGATGAGCAGTTCTTC.

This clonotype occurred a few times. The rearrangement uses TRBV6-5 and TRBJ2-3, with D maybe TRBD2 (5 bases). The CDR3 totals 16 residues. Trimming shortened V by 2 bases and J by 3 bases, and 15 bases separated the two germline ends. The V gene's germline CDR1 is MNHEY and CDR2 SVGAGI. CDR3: CASSYRPGMRTDTQYF. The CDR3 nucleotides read TGTGCCAGCAGTTACCGGCCGGGGATGAGGACAGATACGCAGTATTTT.

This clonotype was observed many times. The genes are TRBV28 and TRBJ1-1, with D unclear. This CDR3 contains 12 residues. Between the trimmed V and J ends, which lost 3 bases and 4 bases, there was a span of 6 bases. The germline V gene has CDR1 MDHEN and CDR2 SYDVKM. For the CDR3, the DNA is TGTGCCAGCAGTTTGCCGGTCACTGAAGCTTTCTTT. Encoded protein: CASSLPVTEAFF.

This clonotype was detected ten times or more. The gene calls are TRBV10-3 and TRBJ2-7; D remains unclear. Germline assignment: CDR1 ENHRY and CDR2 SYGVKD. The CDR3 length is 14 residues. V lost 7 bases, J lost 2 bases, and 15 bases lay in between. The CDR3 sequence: CAIKPGRQTYEQYF. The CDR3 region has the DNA TGTGCCATCAAGCCAGGCCGTCAGACCTACGAGCAGTACTTC.